This T cell receptor (beta chain) was identified in a study of CD8+ T cells in alopecia areata. Study-wide results and limits: Sequenced scalp T cells also include alphabeta T cells resident in normal skin. Normal scalp had lower clonality than lesional scalp, with alopecia totalis/universalis lesions showing this most strongly.

Sorted populations comprised CD4+ and CD8+ T cells obtained from PBMCs. This clone has just a few counts. Its antigen is undetermined. Reverse transcribed after extraction, RNA yielded cDNA as the sequencing template. TCRdb's copy holds only in-frame clones and misses some; the assay was immunoSEQ multiplex PCR. The table has about 200,000 clones, approximately 60% seen once. The specimen sequenced was CD8+ T cells sorted from blood. The sequence was obtained from a human donor in good health.

The CDR3 coding sequence is TGCAGCGTTAAATATGGGGTCGGCACTGAAGCTTTCTTT. Its protein is CSVKYGVGTEAFF. This chain links TRBV29-1 with TRBJ1-1; D unresolved. The CDR3 is 13 amino acids. Germline values: CDR1 SQVTM, CDR2 ANQGSEA. The ends were cut back, 5 bases at V and 4 bases at J, with 14 bases in the middle.